This T cell receptor (beta chain) was identified in a study of T cells in Graves' hyperthyroidism and ophthalmopathy. Concerning this clonotype: A junction boundary mismatches the germline segment, possibly from a read error.

Germline V gene lookup returns CDR1 SEHNR and CDR2 FQNEAQ (reference sequence). The length of the CDR3 is 15 residues. The CDR3 regions of TCR beta were amplified from RNA transcripts. In the first-round RT-PCR of the TCR CDR3, the HTBI primer set was used. TCRdb called the multiplex PCR reads again in MiXCR, with one record for every CDR3 protein. The sample consists of approximately 500,000 distinct CDR3 sequences, more than 45% of them appearing once. This sequence originates from a woman younger than 30 with Graves' hyperthyroidism. This sequence joins TRBV7-9 and TRBJ2-6; possible D gene TRBD1, 5 bases. What was sequenced was peripheral blood or thyroid tissue (not recorded which). The CDR3 sequence: CASSSSGSGVNVLTF. Written as DNA, the CDR3 is TGTGCCAGCAGCTCCTCAGGGTCTGGGGTCAACGTCCTGACTTTC.